This TCR beta chain emerged from a study of CXCR3-negative and CXCR3-positive naive CD8 T cells (dated by TCRdb to between 2019 and 2020). About the full investigation: About 135 million TRB reads were obtained in total, roughly 1.5 +/- 0.3 million reads per library. Diversity and physicochemical repertoire analyses were performed on about a dozen donors pooled from two independent experiments. The TRBV-TRBJ cluster analysis covered naive subsets from several donors and memory cells from 3 donors. Findings and caveats that apply to the study as a whole: Similar TRBV-TRBJ usage was shown by naive CXCR3-negative and CXCR3-positive cells from the same donor, whereas distinct patterns were shown by memory cells. Because surface CD5, which has been linked to self-reactivity in mice, was comparable between naive subsets, TCR interaction strength was also inferred from TRB CDR3 physicochemical properties. Both naive subsets had comparably high repertoire diversity, while memory CD8+ T cells had much lower repertoire diversity. Compared with CXCR3-negative naive cells, CXCR3-positive naive cells had TRB CDR3s with higher hydrophobicity (lower Kidera factor 4), lower energy, and higher strength and volume indices. Freshly isolated PBMCs were used for most assays because CXCR3 expression went down partially after cryopreservation.

Its CDR3 holds 14 amino acids, cysteine through phenylalanine. The entry carries no DNA sequence. The germline V gene gives CDR1 as MGHRA and CDR2 as YSYEKL. The sequencer was a NextSeq 550. The Human TCR Profiling Kit (MiLaboratory) was used to prepare UMI-labeled 5' RACE TRB cDNA libraries. The full amount of extracted RNA was used for cDNA synthesis, and the full amount of resulting cDNA was used for PCR amplification. Libraries were prepared in parallel with an identical number of PCR cycles. The source study handled its data this way. About 54,000 +/- 9,700 unique UMI-labeled TRB cDNA molecules per library were extracted with MIGEC and MiXCR, with at least two reads per UMI required. Each library averaged 40,000 +/- 10,000 functional in-frame TRB CDR3 nucleotide clonotypes without stop codons. After downsampling to 5000 UMI-labeled TRB molecules per sample, diversity metrics, including normalized Shannon-Wiener and Chao1, were computed in VDJtools. VDJtools computed clonotype-size-weighted physicochemical properties of the central five CDR3 residues: interaction energy, strength, volume and Kidera factor 4. TCRdb reprocessed the reads, and each CDR3 protein sequence is entered once, without DNA. In this record, the V and J calls reflect TCRdb's handling and not the investigators' own analysis. In this sample's table one finds roughly 99,000 distinct CDR3 sequences. The ten biggest clones cover 0.85% to 1.4% of the sample.

For every CD8+ T cell subset, over 250,000 cells were flow-sorted straight into RLT lysis buffer, and each subset was sorted in triplicate. Naive CD8+ T cells were defined stringently as CD45RO-CCR7+CD27+CD95- to exclude memory contaminants. Peripheral blood mononuclear cells were isolated from buffy coats by standard density gradient centrifugation. Naive CXCR3-negative and CXCR3-positive CD8+ T cells were flow-sorted using a FACSAria III. An RNeasy Mini Kit was used to extract total RNA from the sorted cells. With respect to this clonotype: No antigen is known for it.

Source material: naive CXCR3+ CD8+ T cells from blood. The cell subset or site label of this sample denotes: CD45RO-CCR7+CD27+CD95- naive CD8+ T cells expressing CXCR3 (TNR3+). The clonotype originates from a human donor in good health. Some clones in this sample may be carry-over from other donors' samples. The sequence joins TRBV4-1 to TRBJ2-7. CDR3 reads: CASSQGAGTYEQYF.